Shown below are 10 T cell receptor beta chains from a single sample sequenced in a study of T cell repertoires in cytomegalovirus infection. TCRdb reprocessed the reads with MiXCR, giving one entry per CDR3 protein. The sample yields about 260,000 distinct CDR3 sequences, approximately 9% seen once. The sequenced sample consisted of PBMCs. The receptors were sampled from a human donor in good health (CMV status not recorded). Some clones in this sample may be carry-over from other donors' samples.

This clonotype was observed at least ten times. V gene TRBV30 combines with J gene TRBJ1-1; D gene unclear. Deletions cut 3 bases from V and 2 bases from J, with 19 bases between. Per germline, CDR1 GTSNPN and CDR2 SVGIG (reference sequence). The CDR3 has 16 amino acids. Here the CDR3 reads CAWRDSLLPTNTEAFF. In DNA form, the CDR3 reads TGTGCCTGGAGGGATTCCTTGTTACCAACCAACACTGAAGCTTTCTTT.

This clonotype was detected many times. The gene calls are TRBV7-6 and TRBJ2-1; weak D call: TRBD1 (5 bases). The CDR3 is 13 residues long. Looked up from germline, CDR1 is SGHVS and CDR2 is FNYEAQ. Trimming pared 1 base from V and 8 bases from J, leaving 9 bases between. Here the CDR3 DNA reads TGTGCCAGCAGCTTAGAGCAGGGCCATGAGCAGTTCTTC. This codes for CASSLEQGHEQFF.

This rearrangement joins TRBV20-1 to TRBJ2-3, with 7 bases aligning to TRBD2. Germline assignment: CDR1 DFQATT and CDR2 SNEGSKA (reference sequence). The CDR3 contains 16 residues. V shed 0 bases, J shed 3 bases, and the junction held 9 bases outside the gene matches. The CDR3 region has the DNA TGCAGTGCTAGAGATTCGGCTAGCGGCAGGACAGATACGCAGTATTTT. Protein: CSARDSASGRTDTQYF.

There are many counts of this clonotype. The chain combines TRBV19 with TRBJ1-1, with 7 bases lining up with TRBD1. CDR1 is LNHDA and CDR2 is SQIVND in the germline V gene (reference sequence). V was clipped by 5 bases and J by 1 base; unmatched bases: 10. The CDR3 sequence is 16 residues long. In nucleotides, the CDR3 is TGTGCCAGTAGTCTCTTCTCGGGGACAGCGAACACTGAAGCTTTCTTT. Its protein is CASSLFSGTANTEAFF.

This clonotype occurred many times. The CDR3 protein is CASSLRVTSGGRGNEQFF. The CDR3 coding sequence is TGTGCCAGCAGCTTACGGGTGACTAGCGGGGGGAGAGGCAATGAGCAGTTCTTC. The chain uses TRBV7-2 and TRBJ2-1; 13 bases fit TRBD2. After removal of 2 bases from V and 6 bases from J, the junction contained 10 bases not matched to a gene. This CDR3 spans 18 amino acids. Germline values: CDR1 SGHTA, CDR2 FQGNSA.

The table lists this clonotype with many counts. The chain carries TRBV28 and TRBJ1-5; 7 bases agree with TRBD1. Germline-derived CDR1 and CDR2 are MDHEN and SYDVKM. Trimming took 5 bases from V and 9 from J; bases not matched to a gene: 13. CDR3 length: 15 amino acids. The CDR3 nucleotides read TGTGCCAGCAGTGGAGGACAGGCTTCCACGGGGCCCCAGCATTTT. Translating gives CASSGGQASTGPQHF. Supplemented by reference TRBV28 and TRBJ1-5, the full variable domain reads DVKVTQSSRYLVKRTGEKVFLECVQDMDHENMFWYRQDPGLGLRLIYFSYDVKMKEKGDIPEGYSVSREKKERFSLILESASTNQTSMYLCASSGGQASTGPQHFGDGTRLSIL.

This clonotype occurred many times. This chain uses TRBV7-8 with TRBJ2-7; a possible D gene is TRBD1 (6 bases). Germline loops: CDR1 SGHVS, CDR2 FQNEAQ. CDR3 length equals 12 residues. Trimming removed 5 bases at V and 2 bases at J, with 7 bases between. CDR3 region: CASSRQAYEQYF. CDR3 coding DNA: TGTGCCAGCAGCCGACAGGCCTACGAGCAGTACTTC.

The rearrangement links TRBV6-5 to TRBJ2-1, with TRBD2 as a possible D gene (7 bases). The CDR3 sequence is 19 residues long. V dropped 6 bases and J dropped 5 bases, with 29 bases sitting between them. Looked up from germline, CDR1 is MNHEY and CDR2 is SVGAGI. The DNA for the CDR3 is TGTGCCAGCAGGTCATTGAGACTAGGGGGGAGGGGATGGGACAATGAGCAGTTCTTC. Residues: CASRSLRLGGRGWDNEQFF.

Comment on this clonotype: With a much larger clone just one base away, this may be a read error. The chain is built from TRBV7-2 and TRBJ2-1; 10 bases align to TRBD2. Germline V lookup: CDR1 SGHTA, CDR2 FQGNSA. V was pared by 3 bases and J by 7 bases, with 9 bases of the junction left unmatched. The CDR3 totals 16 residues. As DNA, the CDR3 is TGTGCCAGCAGCTTCCGAGCGGGAGGGTCGGTGAATGAGCAGTTCTTC. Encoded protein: CASSFRAGGSVNEQFF.

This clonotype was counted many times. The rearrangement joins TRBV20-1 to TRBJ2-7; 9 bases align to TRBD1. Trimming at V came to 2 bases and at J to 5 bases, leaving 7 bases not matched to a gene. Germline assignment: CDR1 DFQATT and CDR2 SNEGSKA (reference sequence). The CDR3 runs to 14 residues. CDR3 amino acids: CSARKTGGLDEQYF. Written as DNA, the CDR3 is TGCAGTGCTAGAAAAACAGGGGGCCTCGACGAGCAGTACTTC.